Listed here are 3 T cell receptor beta chains from one sample, sequenced in a study of blood T cell repertoires in COVID-19. TCRdb keeps only in-frame clones here, not all; method: immunoSEQ multiplex PCR. Among approximately 120,000 clones listed, 75% to 85% were seen once. Input material: peripheral blood. These receptors were taken from a woman of 80 years or more with active or convalescent COVID-19.

J is TRBJ2-1 and V is TRBV9; 7 bases line up with TRBD1. CDR1 and CDR2 from the germline V gene are SGDLS and YYNGEE. CDR3 length: 14 amino acids. The J segment lost 4 bases and the V segment lost 4 bases, leaving 5 bases of the junction unmatched. The CDR3 is CASSPSGQYNEQFF. In DNA, the CDR3 is TGTGCCAGCAGCCCTTCGGGACAGTACAATGAGCAGTTCTTC.

CDR3 DNA: TGCGCCAGCAGCTTGGGACTAGCGGGAGGTTTCGATACGCAGTATTTT. Amino acid sequence: CASSLGLAGGFDTQYF. This sequence joins TRBV5-1 and TRBJ2-3; 13 bases are shared with TRBD2. The CDR3 has 16 residues. V lost 0 bases and J lost 6; bases outside the gene matches: 4. CDR1 and CDR2 (germline): SGHRS, YFSETQ.

The chain joins TRBV3-1 (or the pseudogene TRBV3-2) to TRBJ2-1, with a possible D match to TRBD2 (6 bases). CDR1 and CDR2 from the germline V gene are LGHDT and YNNKEL (reference sequence). The V and J ends lost 5 bases and 9 bases respectively, with 11 bases between them. This CDR3 spans 12 amino acids. This CDR3 is CASSGTGSEQFF. The CDR3, as DNA: TGTGCCAGCAGCGGCACCGGGAGTGAGCAGTTCTTC.